Below, 30 T cell receptor beta chains from the same sample are listed, as sequenced in a study of blood T cell repertoires in COVID-19. TCRdb's copy holds only in-frame clones and misses some; the assay was immunoSEQ multiplex PCR. The sample lists some 98,000 clones, 82% occurring once. The source material was peripheral blood. The receptors here all came from a man in his 70s with active or convalescent COVID-19.

The rearrangement joins TRBV29-1 to TRBJ2-3, with a possible D match to TRBD1 (5 bases). The V and J ends lost 4 bases and 0 bases respectively, with 14 bases between them. Germline V lookup: CDR1 SQVTM, CDR2 ANQGSEA. CDR3 length equals 15 residues. The CDR3 reads CSVVRGTASTDTQYF. As DNA, the CDR3 is TGCAGCGTTGTTAGGGGAACAGCTAGCACAGATACGCAGTATTTT.

The chain has TRBV5-6 and TRBJ2-7; 7 nucleotides agree with TRBD1. The CDR3 consists of 14 residues. The V and J ends lost 4 bases and 3 bases, in that order; junction bases with no gene match: 7. CDR1 and CDR2 from the germline V gene are SGHDT and YYEEEE. The CDR3 nucleotides are TGTGCCAGCAGCCGGGACCGACAGGGCTACGAGCAGTACTTC. Translation gives CASSRDRQGYEQYF.

The chain combines TRBV29-1 with TRBJ2-5, with a weak D call TRBD2 (5 bases). The germline gives CDR1 SQVTM, CDR2 ANQGSEA. The CDR3 is 15 residues long. V lost 0 bases and J lost 4, with 15 bases in between. The CDR3 sequence: CSVEDGGGWGETQYF. In DNA, the CDR3 is TGCAGCGTTGAAGATGGAGGCGGGTGGGGAGAGACCCAGTACTTC.

The chain is built from TRBV9 and TRBJ2-1; 11 bases agree with TRBD2. CDR1 SGDLS and CDR2 YYNGEE come from the germline V gene. The CDR3 is 16 residues long. V lost 0 bases, J lost 9 bases, and 8 bases stayed unmatched. CDR3 in amino acids: CASSVVPSGRSGEQFF. DNA of the CDR3: TGTGCCAGCAGCGTAGTTCCTAGCGGGAGGAGTGGTGAGCAGTTCTTC.

The chain recombines TRBV2 with TRBJ2-1; 10 nucleotides match TRBD1. The CDR3 runs to 15 residues. CDR1 is SNHLY and CDR2 is FYNNEI in the germline V gene. V was clipped by 6 bases and J by 3 bases; unmatched bases: 5. The CDR3 nucleotides are TGTGCCAGCAGGTTGGACAGGGGGGACTACAATGAGCAGTTCTTC. It translates to CASRLDRGDYNEQFF.

This chain links TRBV5-1 with TRBJ2-7, with 9 bases matching TRBD1. This CDR3 comprises 13 residues. J was trimmed by 6 bases and V by 6 bases; bases with no gene match: 7. From germline, CDR1 is SGHRS and CDR2 YFSETQ. CDR3 amino acids: CASKGQGNLEQYF. The CDR3 region has the DNA TGCGCCAGCAAGGGACAGGGAAACCTCGAGCAGTACTTC.

The chain employs TRBV2 and TRBJ2-5, with 7 bases that match TRBD1. The CDR3 consists of 16 residues. V shed 8 bases and J 5 bases; nucleotides not matched to a gene: 17. Per the germline V gene, CDR1 is SNHLY and CDR2 is FYNNEI. In DNA, the CDR3 is TGTGCCAGCCGACCGAATATAGACAGGGTAGGGGAGACCCAGTACTTC. It codes for CASRPNIDRVGETQYF.

J is TRBJ1-1 and V is TRBV4-3, with a possible D match to TRBD1 (6 bases). Germline CDR1 and CDR2: LGHNA and YSLEER. Trimming pared 1 base from V and 5 bases from J, leaving 8 bases between. The CDR3 loop spans 13 amino acids. The CDR3 bases are TGCGCCAGCAGCCAAGTACAGGGAACTGAAGCTTTCTTT. Translated: CASSQVQGTEAFF.

The genes are TRBV11-2 and TRBJ2-2; TRBD2 aligns across 7 bases. The CDR3 sequence is 15 residues long. Germline trimming cut 2 bases from V and 1 base from J; bases unmatched to any gene: 1. CDR1 is SGHAT and CDR2 is FQNNGV in the germline V gene. This chain's CDR3 is CASSLLAGNTGELFF. For the CDR3, the DNA is TGTGCCAGCAGCTTATTAGCGGGGAACACCGGGGAGCTGTTTTTT.

This chain connects TRBV14 to TRBJ1-6; weak D call: TRBD1 (6 bases). Germline V CDR1 and CDR2: SGHDN, FVKESK. This CDR3 region has 14 residues. V lost 0 bases, J lost 6 bases, and 6 bases lay in between. The CDR3 DNA reads as TGTGCCAGCAGCCAAGACAGGGGTAATTCACCCCTCCACTTT. Translation: CASSQDRGNSPLHF.

As concerns this clone: Other DNA sequences in this specimen translate into the identical CDR3. The V gene is TRBV3-1 (or the pseudogene TRBV3-2), the J gene TRBJ1-1; 8 bases are shared with TRBD1. From germline, CDR1 is LGHDT and CDR2 YNNKEL (reference sequence). The J segment lost 4 bases and the V segment lost 4 bases, leaving 5 bases of the junction unmatched. The CDR3 length is 14 residues. CDR3 sequence (DNA): TGTGCCAGCAGCCCTGGACAGGGTTCCACTGAAGCTTTCTTT. It yields the protein CASSPGQGSTEAFF.

CDR3 loop: CASSPGVTGELFF. As DNA, the CDR3 is TGTGCCAGCAGCCCCGGGGTTACCGGGGAGCTGTTTTTT. The J gene is TRBJ2-2, the V gene TRBV3-1 (or the pseudogene TRBV3-2), with D perhaps TRBD2 (5 bases). Looked up from germline, CDR1 is LGHDT and CDR2 is YNNKEL (reference sequence). V lost 4 bases, J lost 5 bases, and 8 bases lay in between. The CDR3 is 13 amino acids.

The chain couples TRBV10-2 to TRBJ1-6, with TRBD1 identical over 7 bases. The CDR3 is made up of 17 amino acids. CDR1 and CDR2 (germline): WSHSY, SAAADI. V lost 2 bases to trimming and J lost 2 bases; unmatched junction nucleotides: 6. For the CDR3, the DNA is TGCGCCAGCAGTGAGAGGGTAGGGGGCACCTATAATTCACCCCTCCACTTT. It is translated as CASSERVGGTYNSPLHF.

This chain connects TRBV7-8 to TRBJ1-6; TRBD1 matches 8 bases. J gave up 8 bases and V 2 bases, and 11 bases lay outside the gene matches. The CDR3 runs to 17 residues. Per the germline V gene, CDR1 is SGHVS and CDR2 is FQNEAQ. The CDR3 sequence is CASSLPPTGARYSPLHF. The CDR3 DNA reads as TGTGCCAGCAGCTTACCCCCGACAGGGGCAAGGTATTCACCCCTCCACTTT.

This clone was observed a few times. This chain connects TRBV29-1 to TRBJ2-7, with a tentative D call TRBD1 (6 bases). Germline values: CDR1 SQVTM, CDR2 ANQGSEA. CDR3 length: 16 amino acids. Trimming took off 4 bases at V and 0 bases at J, with 19 bases between the two ends. The CDR3 sequence: CSVGGQGTQSSYEQYF. The CDR3 DNA is TGCAGCGTTGGGGGTCAGGGGACCCAGAGCTCCTACGAGCAGTACTTC.

The chain uses TRBV3-1 (or the pseudogene TRBV3-2) and TRBJ1-2, with D unresolved. V shed 0 bases and J shed 4 bases, with 9 bases lying between them. The germline CDR1 and CDR2 sequences are LGHDT and YNNKEL (reference sequence). The CDR3 length is 14 residues. The CDR3 sequence is CASSQDTAGYGYTF. The DNA for the CDR3 is TGTGCCAGCAGCCAAGATACGGCAGGCTATGGCTACACCTTC.

This clone was seen more than once but under ten times. The CDR3 coding sequence is TGTGCCAGCAGCGGGACAGGGGATTTCGGCTACACCTTC. Its translation: CASSGTGDFGYTF. This chain uses TRBV6-5 with TRBJ1-2; 10 positions agree with TRBD1. The CDR3 runs 13 residues. CDR1 and CDR2 from the germline V gene are MNHEY and SVGAGI. V lost 6 bases, J lost 8 bases, and 6 bases stayed unmatched.

The rearrangement joins TRBV5-3 to TRBJ2-3; D is perhaps TRBD2 (5 bases). TRBV5-3 is classed as an ORF, of uncertain function. The CDR3 sequence is 16 residues long. V dropped 5 bases and J dropped 8 bases, with 24 bases sitting between them. CDR3 DNA sequence: TGTGCCAGAAGGGCTCTCTCGGACTCGAGCATGGGTACGCAGTATTTT. This sequence encodes CARRALSDSSMGTQYF.

V and J are TRBV3-1 (or the pseudogene TRBV3-2) and TRBJ1-3; unclear D gene. V was shortened by 8 bases and J by 9 bases, with 11 bases between the two germline ends. The CDR3 covers 11 residues. The germline CDR1 and CDR2 sequences are LGHDT and YNNKEL (reference sequence). CDR3 in amino acids: CASGLSGTIYF. DNA of the CDR3: TGTGCCAGCGGCCTCTCCGGCACCATATATTTT.

This chain links TRBV15 with TRBJ1-2, with unresolved D. Germline V gives CDR1 LNHNV, CDR2 YYDKDF (reference sequence). V was clipped by 1 base and J by 0 bases, with 9 bases between them. The CDR3 is 15 amino acids. This chain's CDR3 is CATSRGSVANYGYTF. CDR3 nucleotides: TGTGCCACCAGCAGAGGATCTGTAGCTAACTATGGCTACACCTTC.

The chain recombines TRBV7-9 with TRBJ2-1; D is ambiguous. CDR1 is SEHNR and CDR2 is FQNEAQ in the germline V gene (reference sequence). V was clipped by 5 bases and J by 0 bases, with 11 bases between them. The CDR3 extends over 15 amino acids. In DNA, the CDR3 is TGTGCCAGCAGCCCCGGGTTGCCCTCCTACAATGAGCAGTTCTTC. Encoded protein: CASSPGLPSYNEQFF. Full variable domain (rest looked up from reference TRBV7-9 and TRBJ2-1): DTGVSQNPRHKITKRGQNVTFRCDPISEHNRLYWYRQTLGQGPEFLTYFQNEAQLEKSRLLSDRFSAERPKGSFSTLEIQRTEQGDSAMYLCASSPGLPSYNEQFFGPGTRLTVL.

V usage is TRBV4-3 and J usage is TRBJ1-1; D possibly corresponds to TRBD1 (6 bases). This CDR3 has 13 amino acids. Germline V lookup: CDR1 LGHNA, CDR2 YSLEER. Trimming took 4 bases from V and 2 from J, leaving 8 bases between them. Written as DNA, the CDR3 is TGCGCCAGCAGCCGACAGGCCAACACTGAAGCTTTCTTT. Its protein is CASSRQANTEAFF.

J is TRBJ2-3 and V is TRBV5-4, with D uncertain. This CDR3 spans 14 amino acids. Trimming took 4 bases from V and 5 from J, leaving 14 bases between them. Germline CDR1 and CDR2: SGHNT and YYREEE (reference sequence). The CDR3 sequence is CASSTYGARDTQYF. The CDR3, as DNA: TGTGCCAGCAGCACCTACGGTGCACGAGATACGCAGTATTTT.

This rearrangement joins TRBV27 to TRBJ1-6; 10 bases are a match to TRBD1. V gave up 8 bases and J gave up 11 bases; unmatched junction bases: 15. CDR1 and CDR2 from the germline V gene are MNHEY and SMNVEV (reference sequence). This CDR3 is built from 16 residues. The CDR3 nucleotides read TGTGCCAGCGCCGTCGAAAGGCCGGGACAGGGGACACCCCTCCACTTT. This gives the protein CASAVERPGQGTPLHF.

The V gene is TRBV30, the J gene TRBJ1-1; 7 bases agree with TRBD1. The CDR3 spans 12 residues. Germline-derived CDR1 and CDR2 are GTSNPN and SVGIG (reference sequence). Germline trimming cut 4 bases from V and 5 bases from J; bases unmatched to any gene: 4. DNA for the CDR3: TGTGCCTGGACAGGGGGTGGAACTGAAGCTTTCTTT. As protein: CAWTGGGTEAFF.

The rearrangement uses TRBV6-5 and TRBJ1-1, with D possibly TRBD1 on 6 matching bases. Trimming shortened V by 4 bases and J by 2 bases, and 14 bases separated the two germline ends. Germline CDR1 is MNHEY and CDR2 is SVGAGI. The CDR3 is made up of 15 amino acids. The CDR3 DNA sequence: TGTGCCAGCAGTTCTTCCCGACAGGTTAACACTGAAGCTTTCTTT. It translates to CASSSSRQVNTEAFF.

The chain has TRBV24-1 and TRBJ2-2; D is possibly TRBD1 (6 bases). V was pared by 3 bases and J by 5 bases, with 9 bases between. Looked up from germline, CDR1 is KGHDR and CDR2 is SFDVKD. The CDR3 spans 14 residues. The CDR3 bases are TGTGCCACCAGTGATGGGGGCAGTACCGGGGAGCTGTTTTTT. It codes for CATSDGGSTGELFF.

The chain has TRBV7-8 and TRBJ2-4, with a possible D match to TRBD2 (5 bases). This CDR3 is built from 15 residues. Germline V gene lookup returns CDR1 SGHVS and CDR2 FQNEAQ. Trimming removed 1 base from V and 1 base from J, with 8 bases in between. In DNA, the CDR3 is TGTGCCAGCAGCTTAGGGGAGACGGCCAAAAACATTCAGTACTTC. Amino acid sequence: CASSLGETAKNIQYF.

The V gene is TRBV6-5, the J gene TRBJ1-5, with a tentative D call TRBD1 (6 bases). CDR1 and CDR2 (germline): MNHEY, SVGAGI. V gave up 7 bases and J gave up 5 bases, with 12 bases separating them. This CDR3 has 13 amino acids. The CDR3 loop is CASKGQYYQPQHF. DNA of the CDR3: TGTGCCAGCAAAGGACAGTACTATCAGCCCCAGCATTTT.

This clone was observed a single time. The chain carries TRBV3-1 (or the pseudogene TRBV3-2) and TRBJ1-1; no clear D gene. The germline gives CDR1 LGHDT, CDR2 YNNKEL (reference sequence). V lost 4 bases and J lost 3, with 9 bases in between. The CDR3 has 13 residues. CDR3 sequence: CASSPSPYTEAFF. The CDR3, as DNA: TGTGCCAGCAGCCCCAGTCCGTACACTGAAGCTTTCTTT.